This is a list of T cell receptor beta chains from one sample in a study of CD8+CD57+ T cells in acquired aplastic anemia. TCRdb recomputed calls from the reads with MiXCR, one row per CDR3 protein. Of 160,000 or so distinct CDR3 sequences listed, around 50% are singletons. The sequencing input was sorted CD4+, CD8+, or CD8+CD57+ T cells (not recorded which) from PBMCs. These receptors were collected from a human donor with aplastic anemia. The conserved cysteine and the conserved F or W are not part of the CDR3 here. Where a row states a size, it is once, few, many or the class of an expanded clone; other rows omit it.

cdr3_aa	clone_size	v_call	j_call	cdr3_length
ASTPGRGAGNTIY	NA	TRBV10-2	TRBJ1-3	13
ASSNQGGTEAF	NA	TRBV18	TRBJ1-1	11
AIMAGTGNEQF	few	TRBV10-3	TRBJ2-1	11
ASSPGLLSGNTIY	NA	TRBV2	TRBJ1-3	13
ASSVGQGNTIY	many	TRBV9	TRBJ1-3	11
ATSSRGRDNEQF	few	TRBV15	TRBJ2-1	12
ASSGRDRGGTGELF	NA	TRBV4-2	TRBJ2-2	14
AVTSGRDWPYEQY	NA	TRBV10-3	TRBJ2-7	13
ASSVTVLCSYNSPLH	NA	TRBV9	TRBJ1-6	15
SASLDRGQDEQY	NA	TRBV20-1	TRBJ2-7	12
SARDRVGEKLF	many	TRBV20-1	TRBJ1-4	11
TSKRPGQPHNEQF	NA	TRBV6-2/TRBV6-3	TRBJ2-1	13
SVAGVTEAF	NA	TRBV29-1	TRBJ1-1	9
AISAKTGGNSPLH	NA	TRBV10-3	TRBJ1-6	13
ASRGGYGYT	NA	TRBV7-9	TRBJ1-2	9
ASSFEYEAF	NA	TRBV7-9	TRBJ1-1	9
ATSDPSVSLETQY	few	TRBV24-1	TRBJ2-5	13
SARGEGSSEVGEQY	few	TRBV20-1	TRBJ2-7	14
ATSYGTGETQY	NA	TRBV15	TRBJ2-5	11
SAVQGFPYEQY	many	TRBV20-1	TRBJ2-7	11
AISGGDRNTGELF	many	TRBV10-3	TRBJ2-2	13
ASGFSGYGYT	NA	TRBV12-5	TRBJ1-2	10
ASSQEMELFEQF	NA	TRBV4-2	TRBJ2-1	12
ASTSGRAEQY	few	TRBV6-1	TRBJ2-7	10
AISADITGVHGYT	many	TRBV10-3	TRBJ1-2	13
ASSLVGDQPQH	once	TRBV7-2	TRBJ1-5	11
SASAGGNGQPLH	NA	TRBV20-1	TRBJ1-6	12
ASSQEAPDRAETQY	many	TRBV3-1	TRBJ2-5	14
ASSFGGGFAYEQY	many	TRBV7-8	TRBJ2-7	13
ASRPGTGGNQPQH	NA	TRBV12-3/TRBV12-4	TRBJ1-5	13
ASSQDGPGVIGEQY	NA	TRBV4-2	TRBJ2-7	14
ATSHPDRGEETQY	NA	TRBV5-4	TRBJ2-5	13
ASSPTYRGEEQY	many	TRBV5-4	TRBJ2-7	12
ASRTGTSGINEQF	many	TRBV7-8	TRBJ2-1	13
ASSDSGLAGREQF	NA	TRBV12-3/TRBV12-4	TRBJ2-1	13
SVVRYNEQF	NA	TRBV29-1	TRBJ2-1	9
AISDGFTGTPLH	NA	TRBV10-3	TRBJ1-6	12
ASFSYNSPLH	NA	TRBV18	TRBJ1-6	10
ASSLGPQRGVSPLH	NA	TRBV7-6	TRBJ1-6	14
ASTRAVLETQY	once	TRBV7-9	TRBJ2-5	11
SVEGHAKAKGYT	few	TRBV29-1	TRBJ1-2	12
ASSPSRGGGTDTQY	many	TRBV11-2	TRBJ2-3	14
ASSLGGTGGMETQY	many	TRBV7-2	TRBJ2-5	14
ASSPAGLYYEQY	many	TRBV6-1	TRBJ2-7	12